The present TCR beta chain was sequenced within a study of shared clonotypes between healthy human individuals. Whole-study results and caveats: Lower generation probabilities were found for non-shared clonotypes than for those shared by all four donors.

As for this clone: The antigen remains undetermined.

Donors, healthy HIV-negative adults, lacked recent acute infections or vaccinations. Each sample came from a Caucasian adult donor living in Nashville, Tennessee. Into CD45RA+ naive and CD45RA-negative memory subsets, the CD4+ cells were split. V dropped 4 bases and J dropped 1; count of bases not matched to a gene: 10. CDR1 and CDR2 from the germline V gene are LNHDA and SQIVND (reference sequence). The CDR3 is 17 residues long. Measured with immunoSEQ multiplex PCR; TCRdb has only the in-frame clones, and not every one. The sample shows about 680,000 clones, about 80% of them seen only once. This sequence was found in a woman aged 25 to 39 in good health. Sequences were obtained from memory CD4+ T cells sorted from blood. Subset in this sample: CD45RA-negative fraction. The chain is built from TRBV19 and TRBJ2-4; TRBD1 agrees at 7 bases. As DNA, the CDR3 is TGTGCCAGTAGTAGACAGGGATCAGGGTTGGCCAAAAACATTCAGTACTTC. It translates to CASSRQGSGLAKNIQYF.